This T cell receptor (beta chain) was obtained from a study of CD8+ T cells in alopecia areata. Across the whole study: Administration of oral tofacitinib to treated patients was at 5 to 10 mg twice daily. Severity was scored as percentage of affected scalp area in treated patients. Study conclusions and caveats: Many expanded lesional clones stayed in scalp and blood while on tofacitinib.

The CDR3 consists of 15 residues. Germline V gene sequence: CDR1 GTSNPN, CDR2 SVGIG (reference sequence). Trimming left V 5 bases short and J 1 base short, with 15 bases between. As for treatment: oral pan-JAK inhibitor, 5-10 mg twice daily. Peripheral blood, together with lesional scalp punch biopsies, was collected from alopecia areata patients. About this clone itself: Its target is not known.

RNA extraction was followed by reverse transcription into cDNA, which acted as the sequencing template. Repertoires were generated with immunoSEQ multiplex PCR, while TCRdb's copy carries only in-frame clones and drops some. The table shows about 200,000 clones, with under 80% occurring only once. The rearrangement joins TRBV30 to TRBJ2-4; D is possibly TRBD1 (6 bases). Material: CD4+ T cells sorted from blood, obtained around week 50, from a patient treated with tofacitinib. This sequence was found in a human donor with alopecia areata. In nucleotides, the CDR3 is TGTGCCTGGGTCCCGGGACATCTTGCCAAAAACATTCAGTACTTC. Residues: CAWVPGHLAKNIQYF.